Listed here are 31 T cell receptor beta chains from one sample, sequenced in a study of CD8 T cells in ankylosing spondylitis. Study-level findings and limits: Ankylosing spondylitis blood appeared to be characterized by a TCR beta motif of eight or nine highly homologous variants.

One entry per CDR3 protein, called by TCRdb with MiXCR from the 5' RACE reads. The sample includes about 540,000 distinct CDR3 sequences, 12% of them seen just once. These receptors have no identified antigens. The material sequenced was blood, either unsorted or a sorted T cell fraction (not recorded which). The receptors come from a male donor with ankylosing spondylitis.

This rearrangement joins TRBV9 to TRBJ1-3; unclear D gene. Germline lookup yields CDR1 SGDLS and CDR2 YYNGEE. The V gene lost 3 bases and the J gene lost 3 bases, with 13 bases spanning the gap. The CDR3 covers 15 residues. The CDR3 DNA reads TGTGCCAGCAGCGCCCACCCGGGCCTTGGAAACACCATATATTTT. It is translated as CASSAHPGLGNTIYF.

The count of this clonotype is one. The chain is built from TRBV19 and TRBJ1-1, with TRBD1 matching over 9 bases. CDR3 size: 17 residues. Germline values: CDR1 LNHDA, CDR2 SQIVND (reference sequence). The V and J ends lost 7 bases and 1 base, in that order; junction bases with no gene match: 13. The CDR3 region has the DNA TGTGCCAGTACCGGCGGTGGCCTGGGACAGGGGAACACTGAAGCTTTCTTT. Protein sequence: CASTGGGLGQGNTEAFF.

The chain combines TRBV18 with TRBJ1-5; 7 positions agree with TRBD1. CDR3 size: 19 residues. From germline, CDR1 is KGHSH and CDR2 LQKENI. With 5 bases clipped from V and 0 bases from J, the junction kept 16 bases outside the gene matches. CDR3 in amino acids: CASSRLPAFGTDSNQPQHF. In nucleotides, the CDR3 is TGTGCCAGCTCAAGGTTACCTGCGTTCGGGACAGATAGCAATCAGCCCCAGCATTTT.

V is TRBV10-3 and J is TRBJ2-7; tentative D call: TRBD1 (6 bases). CDR1 and CDR2 (germline): ENHRY, SYGVKD. Trimming cost V 2 bases and J 2 bases, with 7 bases left between them. The CDR3 is made up of 13 amino acids. CDR3 region: CAISEGQPYEQYF. Here the CDR3 DNA reads TGTGCCATCAGTGAGGGACAGCCCTACGAGCAGTACTTC.

This chain connects TRBV9 to TRBJ2-2, with D perhaps TRBD1 or TRBD2 (5 bases each). Germline V gene lookup returns CDR1 SGDLS and CDR2 YYNGEE. CDR3 length equals 17 residues. Between the trimmed V and J ends, which lost 4 bases and 0 bases, there was a span of 16 bases. Written as DNA, the CDR3 is TGTGCCAGCAGCCAGAGGGGTCAACTTACGAACACCGGGGAGCTGTTTTTT. It encodes CASSQRGQLTNTGELFF.

The V gene is TRBV3-1, the J gene TRBJ2-3, with TRBD2 as a possible D gene (6 bases). Germline V CDR1 and CDR2: LGHDT, YNNKEL (reference sequence). There are 17 residues in the CDR3. V dropped 2 bases and J dropped 2 bases, with 17 bases sitting between them. The CDR3, as DNA: TGTGCCAGCAGCCAAAGTCGGGACTGGTCGGACACAGATACGCAGTATTTT. Its translation: CASSQSRDWSDTDTQYF.

The J gene is TRBJ2-2, the V gene TRBV30; the match to TRBD2 covers 15 bases. The CDR3 has 17 amino acids. V shed 6 bases, J shed 0 bases, and the junction held 5 bases outside the gene matches. The germline gives CDR1 GTSNPN, CDR2 SVGIG (reference sequence). CDR3 nucleotides: TGTGCCTGCCAGGGACTAGCGGGAGGTTCGAACACCGGGGAGCTGTTTTTT. Residues: CACQGLAGGSNTGELFF. Full variable domain (outside the CDR3, taken from reference TRBV30 and TRBJ2-2): SQTIHQWPATLVQPVGSPLSLECTVEGTSNPNLYWYRQAAGRGLQLLFYSVGIGQISSEVPQNLSASRPQDRQFILSSKKLLLSDSGFYLCACQGLAGGSNTGELFFGEGSRLTVL.

This clonotype has only a few counts. The chain recombines TRBV11-3 with TRBJ2-2, with 12 bases fitting TRBD2. The CDR3 spans 17 residues. Germline V CDR1 and CDR2: SGHNT, YENEEA. Unmatched junction bases numbered 7, after V lost 3 bases and J lost 5 bases. As DNA, the CDR3 is TGTGCCAGCAGCTTGGGAGGACTAGCGGGATGGACCGGGGAGCTGTTTTTT. As protein: CASSLGGLAGWTGELFF.

This clonotype was seen more than once but under ten times. The gene calls are TRBV6-2 or TRBV6-3 and TRBJ2-1; 14 bases align to TRBD2. The CDR3 sequence is 18 residues long. CDR1 is MNHEY and CDR2 is SVGEGT in the germline V gene. J gave up 0 bases and V 7 bases, and 8 bases lay outside the gene matches. The CDR3 DNA reads as TGTGCCAGCATGGGACTAGCGGGAGCGGGAAGCTCCTACAATGAGCAGTTCTTC. Amino acid sequence: CASMGLAGAGSSYNEQFF.

The chain employs TRBV29-1 and TRBJ2-2; D might be TRBD1 (6 bases). Between the trimmed V and J ends, which lost 7 bases and 5 bases, there was a span of 17 bases. CDR3 length equals 14 residues. Looked up from germline, CDR1 is SQVTM and CDR2 is ANQGSEA. Here the CDR3 DNA reads TGCAGCGCCAGGACCCAGGGGTTAACCGGGGAGCTGTTTTTT. This codes for CSARTQGLTGELFF.

This clonotype was found a few times. This chain uses TRBV4-1 with TRBJ2-3, with a possible D match to TRBD2 (5 bases). V shed 0 bases and J shed 8 bases, with 12 bases lying between them. CDR1 is MGHRA and CDR2 is YSYEKL in the germline V gene. This CDR3 contains 14 residues. CDR3 residues: CASSQDGSRGTQYF. The DNA for the CDR3 is TGCGCCAGCAGCCAAGATGGGAGCCGAGGTACGCAGTATTTT.

This chain connects TRBV12-3 or TRBV12-4 to TRBJ2-3; D unresolved. The CDR3 is 16 amino acids. Trimming pared 3 bases from V and 1 base from J, leaving 14 bases between. The CDR3 DNA reads TGTGCCAGCAGTTTCCAGGATGGGGTCGGCACAGATACGCAGTATTTT. Its translation: CASSFQDGVGTDTQYF.

This clonotype came up a few times. The gene calls are TRBV12-3 or TRBV12-4 and TRBJ2-1, with a tentative D call TRBD2 (6 bases). CDR3 length: 16 residues. V was shortened by 4 bases and J by 0 bases, with 13 bases between the two germline ends. The CDR3 reads CASSSPTSRSYNEQFF. The DNA of the CDR3 is TGTGCCAGCAGTTCGCCCACTAGCCGCTCCTACAATGAGCAGTTCTTC.

This clonotype appeared a few times. The chain employs TRBV6-2 or TRBV6-3 and TRBJ1-5; tentatively, D is TRBD1 (6 bases). Germline V gene lookup returns CDR1 MNHEY and CDR2 SVGEGT. The CDR3 loop spans 15 amino acids. V lost 7 bases and J lost 7, with 20 bases in between. The CDR3 reads CASTHSGGGGQPQHF. CDR3 coding DNA: TGTGCCAGCACCCACTCCGGCGGGGGCGGGCAGCCCCAGCATTTT.

This clonotype was picked up a small number of times. This chain uses TRBV6-1 with TRBJ1-5; 8 bases are shared with TRBD1. Losses at the gene ends were 5 bases for V and 4 bases for J; bases not matched to a gene: 10. Germline assignment: CDR1 MNHNS and CDR2 SASEGT. This CDR3 is built from 16 residues. CDR3 protein: CASSNSGTGWNQPQHF. In DNA form, the CDR3 reads TGTGCCAGCAGTAATTCCGGGACAGGTTGGAATCAGCCCCAGCATTTT.

V is TRBV3-1 and J is TRBJ2-7; D unresolved. The CDR3 length is 15 residues. With 2 bases removed from V and 4 bases from J, the gap between germline ends came to 15 bases. Germline values: CDR1 LGHDT, CDR2 YNNKEL (reference sequence). The CDR3 here is CASSQIGKTAYEQYF. CDR3 coding DNA: TGTGCCAGCAGCCAAATCGGTAAGACGGCGTACGAGCAGTACTTC.

The V and J genes are TRBV27 and TRBJ1-1; D may be TRBD1 (5 bases). This CDR3 comprises 14 residues. Trimming shortened V by 0 bases and J by 4 bases, and 9 bases separated the two germline ends. Germline assignment: CDR1 MNHEY and CDR2 SMNVEV (reference sequence). The CDR3 sequence is CASSLSPGITEAFF. For the CDR3, the DNA is TGTGCCAGCAGTTTATCACCAGGGATCACTGAAGCTTTCTTT.

This clonotype has just a few counts. V and J are TRBV7-2 and TRBJ2-1; 8 bases match TRBD2. Germline V gives CDR1 SGHTA, CDR2 FQGNSA. The CDR3 is made up of 17 amino acids. Unmatched junction bases numbered 8, after V lost 4 bases and J lost 0 bases. Here the CDR3 DNA reads TGTGCCAGCAGCTCACGACTAGCGACGAGCTCCTACAATGAGCAGTTCTTC. This codes for CASSSRLATSSYNEQFF.

Ten or more counts support this clonotype. The chain recombines TRBV12-3 or TRBV12-4 with TRBJ1-1, with 10 bases aligning to TRBD1. The trim removed 4 bases at V and 0 bases at J, leaving 8 bases unmatched. There are 17 residues in the CDR3. CDR3 sequence: CASSSPFDRGLNTEAFF. Written as DNA, the CDR3 is TGTGCCAGCAGTTCCCCTTTTGACAGGGGGCTGAACACTGAAGCTTTCTTT.

This clonotype was counted at least ten times. The chain recombines TRBV3-1 with TRBJ2-1; 7 bases are a match to TRBD2. Germline CDR1 is LGHDT and CDR2 is YNNKEL (reference sequence). V lost 4 bases and J lost 5; bases outside the gene matches: 8. This CDR3 spans 15 amino acids. DNA for the CDR3: TGTGCCAGCAGCCCCTCAGCGGGACCCCACAATGAGCAGTTCTTC. Translated, it gives CASSPSAGPHNEQFF.

This clonotype was detected many times. The DNA of the CDR3 is TGCAGCGTTATTGGGTCCCAGAACACTGAAGCTTTCTTT. It is translated as CSVIGSQNTEAFF. The chain couples TRBV29-1 to TRBJ1-1; D is undetermined. Germline CDR1 SQVTM, CDR2 ANQGSEA. The CDR3 contains 13 residues. Trimming took 5 bases from V and 1 from J, leaving 11 bases between them.

This clonotype has ten or more counts. The V and J genes are TRBV12-3 or TRBV12-4 and TRBJ2-3; a possible D gene is TRBD2 (6 bases). The CDR3 extends over 15 amino acids. V lost 5 bases and J 5 bases, leaving 17 bases between the germline ends. The chain's CDR3 is CASSPLGVGGDTQYF. For the CDR3, the DNA is TGTGCCAGCAGTCCACTTGGAGTGGGGGGAGATACGCAGTATTTT.

This clonotype was seen at least ten times. The chain combines TRBV12-3 or TRBV12-4 with TRBJ2-3; 12 bases map to TRBD2. This CDR3 region has 15 residues. The V and J ends lost 5 bases and 1 base, in that order; junction bases with no gene match: 1. The chain's CDR3 is CASSRTSGGTDTQYF. Here the CDR3 DNA reads TGTGCCAGCAGTCGGACTAGCGGGGGCACAGATACGCAGTATTTT.

A word on this clonotype: At one end, the junction sequence differs from germline, possibly due to a read error. The V call is TRBV29-1, the J call TRBJ1-2, with TRBD1 matching over 11 bases. This CDR3 is 15 amino acids long. CDR1 and CDR2 from the germline V gene are SQVTM and ANQGSEA. The CDR3 is CSVAGTGGSNYCYTF. CDR3 DNA: TGCAGCGTTGCAGGGACAGGGGGTTCTAACTATTGCTACACCTTC.

In this sample, this clonotype turned up a few times. The chain couples TRBV12-3 or TRBV12-4 to TRBJ1-5, with a possible D match to TRBD1 (5 bases). The CDR3 runs 18 residues. Trimming pared 7 bases from V and 1 base from J, leaving 23 bases between. CDR3 coding DNA: TGTGCCAGCACCACTAAAGCGCCGGGGGAGTTCAGCAATCAGCCCCAGCATTTT. Translation gives CASTTKAPGEFSNQPQHF.

As DNA, the CDR3 is TGTGCCAGCAGCCAAGCACTGATGAACACTGAAGCTTTCTTT. The encoded protein is CASSQALMNTEAFF. V gene TRBV3-1 combines with J gene TRBJ1-1; D is undetermined. CDR1 is LGHDT and CDR2 is YNNKEL in the germline V gene (reference sequence). This CDR3 spans 14 amino acids. Trimming took off 1 base at V and 0 bases at J, with 6 bases between the two ends.

This clonotype was recorded at least ten times. The chain links TRBV28 to TRBJ2-3; 8 nucleotides match TRBD1. Per the germline V gene, CDR1 is MDHEN and CDR2 is SYDVKM. CDR3 length: 17 amino acids. V gave up 7 bases and J gave up 2 bases; unmatched junction bases: 14. In nucleotides, the CDR3 is TGTGCCAGCAACCCTGGGACAGGATGGGGAGCCACAGATACGCAGTATTTT. This translates into CASNPGTGWGATDTQYF. Variable domain in full (rest from reference TRBV28 and TRBJ2-3): DVKVTQSSRYLVKRTGEKVFLECVQDMDHENMFWYRQDPGLGLRLIYFSYDVKMKEKGDIPEGYSVSREKKERFSLILESASTNQTSMYLCASNPGTGWGATDTQYFGPGTRLTVL.

The gene calls are TRBV7-9 and TRBJ1-1; no firm D call. Trimming left V 5 bases short and J 0 bases short, with 10 bases between. Germline lookup yields CDR1 SEHNR and CDR2 FQNEAQ (reference sequence). The CDR3 extends over 14 amino acids. The CDR3 bases are TGTGCCAGCAGCCGCCCGGACCTGAACACTGAAGCTTTCTTT. This translates into CASSRPDLNTEAFF.

The gene calls are TRBV19 and TRBJ2-3; D gene unclear. Trimming took off 6 bases at V and 6 bases at J, with 10 bases between the two ends. The V gene's germline CDR1 is LNHDA and CDR2 SQIVND (reference sequence). There are 12 residues in the CDR3. The CDR3 DNA reads as TGTGCCAGTAGGCGGCCGCCGGATACGCAGTATTTT. Protein product: CASRRPPDTQYF.

This clonotype was detected many times. This chain uses TRBV29-1 with TRBJ1-4; 8 positions agree with TRBD1. This CDR3 region has 15 residues. The V gene end was trimmed by 0 bases and the J gene end by 8 bases; junction bases not matched to a gene: 8. Germline CDR1 is SQVTM and CDR2 is ANQGSEA. CDR3 sequence reads: CSVEDWQGAGEKLFF. The CDR3 DNA reads TGCAGCGTTGAAGATTGGCAGGGGGCCGGCGAAAAACTGTTTTTT. Drawing the rest from reference TRBV29-1 and TRBJ1-4, the complete variable domain is SAVISQKPSRDICQRGTSLTIQCQVDSQVTMMFWYRQQPGQSLTLIATANQGSEATYESGFVIDKFPISRPNLTFSTLTVSNMSPEDSSIYLCSVEDWQGAGEKLFFGSGTQLSVL.

The CDR3 protein is CSVEWGSDSYNEQFF. The DNA for the CDR3 is TGCAGCGTTGAATGGGGCAGCGATTCCTACAATGAGCAGTTCTTC. The chain couples TRBV29-1 to TRBJ2-1; D possibly corresponds to TRBD1 (5 bases). The CDR3 is 15 amino acids. Trimming stripped 2 bases from V and 1 base from J, with 12 bases between. In germline, CDR1 is SQVTM, CDR2 ANQGSEA.